Each of the 18 T cell receptor beta chains below was sequenced from the same sample in a study of OX40 agonist ivuxolimab in advanced cancers. The assay was immunoSEQ multiplex PCR, and TCRdb's table has in-frame clones only and misses some. The sample carries over 30,000 clones, approximately 79% recorded once. The sequencing used CD4+ or CD8+ T cells sorted from blood, collected in a trial of the OX40 agonist ivuxolimab. The receptors here all came from an adult with an advanced solid tumor such as melanoma, head and neck, liver or kidney cancer.

The chain recombines TRBV9 with TRBJ2-5; a weak D match, TRBD2 (6 bases). The ends were cut back, 4 bases at V and 3 bases at J, with 10 bases in the middle. The germline CDR1 and CDR2 sequences are SGDLS and YYNGEE. The CDR3 extends over 13 amino acids. Written as DNA, the CDR3 is TGTGCCAGCAGCCGGGACTTTAAAGAGACCCAGTACTTC. It specifies CASSRDFKETQYF.

The chain recombines TRBV7-2 with TRBJ2-7; TRBD1 matches at 9 bases. Trimming cost V 4 bases and J 6 bases; bases outside gene matches: 10. Germline CDR1 SGHTA, CDR2 FQGNSA. This CDR3 spans 15 amino acids. DNA for the CDR3: TGTGCCAGCAGCTCCTGGGGGGACAGGGTACCCGAGCAGTACTTC. Its translation: CASSSWGDRVPEQYF.

The J gene is TRBJ2-7, the V gene TRBV7-5; the table names TRBD1, a call not compared with the DNA. TRBV7-5 is noted as a pseudogene. This CDR3 region has 13 residues. The CDR3 here is CARSEQSSYEQYF. CDR3 DNA sequence: TGTGCCAGAAGCGAACAGAGCTCCTACGAGCAGTACTTC.

J is TRBJ2-1 and V is TRBV7-6; the match to TRBD2 covers 7 bases. Losses at the gene ends were 5 bases for V and 10 bases for J; bases not matched to a gene: 14. The CDR3 runs to 15 residues. Germline V CDR1 and CDR2: SGHVS, FNYEAQ. CDR3 nucleotides: TGTGCCAGCAGCGCGAGTGGCCTTACGGGGGGAGAGCAGTTCTTC. Translated: CASSASGLTGGEQFF.

CDR3 in DNA: TGCGCCAGCAGCTTGGCCAGCACCGGGGAGCTGTTTTTT. Its protein is CASSLASTGELFF. V and J are TRBV5-1 and TRBJ2-2; D is uncertain. V was trimmed by 0 bases and J by 4 bases, leaving 4 bases between them. The germline CDR1 and CDR2 sequences are SGHRS and YFSETQ. The CDR3 totals 13 residues.

V gene TRBV6-1 combines with J gene TRBJ2-4; the match to TRBD1 covers 12 bases. The CDR3 is 14 residues long. After removal of 7 bases from V and 8 bases from J, the junction contained 6 bases not matched to a gene. Germline V gives CDR1 MNHNS, CDR2 SASEGT. CDR3 DNA: TGTGCCAGCACCTCGGGACAGGGGGCGTACATTCAGTACTTC. Protein: CASTSGQGAYIQYF.

V is TRBV5-1 and J is TRBJ2-3, with TRBD1 as a possible D gene (6 bases). The CDR3 length is 14 residues. Germline values: CDR1 SGHRS, CDR2 YFSETQ. Deletions cut 7 bases from V and 0 bases from J, with 12 bases between. The chain's CDR3 is CASARDTSTDTQYF. CDR3 DNA: TGCGCCAGCGCCCGGGACACAAGCACAGATACGCAGTATTTT. Combining the CDR3 with reference TRBV5-1 and TRBJ2-3 gives the whole variable domain KAGVTQTPRYLIKTRGQQVTLSCSPISGHRSVSWYQQTPGQGLQFLFEYFSETQRNKGNFPGRFSGRQFSNSRSEMNVSTLELGDSALYLCASARDTSTDTQYFGPGTRLTVL.

The chain is built from TRBV27 and TRBJ2-7, with TRBD1 matching 8 bases. The germline V gene encodes CDR1 MNHEY and CDR2 SMNVEV (reference sequence). Trimming at V came to 6 bases and at J to 6 bases, leaving 4 bases not matched to a gene. This CDR3 spans 12 amino acids. CDR3 sequence: CASSRTGSEQYF. Written as DNA, the CDR3 is TGTGCCAGCAGCCGGACAGGGTCCGAGCAGTACTTC.

The rearrangement uses TRBV28 and TRBJ1-2; D may be TRBD1 (6 bases). V was shortened by 3 bases and J by 1 base, with 6 bases between the two germline ends. Per germline, CDR1 MDHEN and CDR2 SYDVKM. The CDR3 is 13 residues long. In DNA, the CDR3 is TGTGCCAGCAGTTTGGGACATAACTATGGCTACACCTTC. It codes for CASSLGHNYGYTF.

The rearrangement uses TRBV6-1 and TRBJ2-5, with TRBD1 matching 8 bases. After removal of 5 bases from V and 5 bases from J, the junction contained 10 bases not matched to a gene. The CDR3 contains 15 residues. Germline CDR1 MNHNS, CDR2 SASEGT. The CDR3 here is CASSPQTGDRETQYF. The CDR3 DNA is TGTGCCAGCAGTCCTCAGACAGGGGATAGGGAGACCCAGTACTTC.

This clone was counted a single time. The gene calls are TRBV6-5 and TRBJ2-7, with D tentatively TRBD2 (6 bases). There are 15 residues in the CDR3. Trimming removed 6 bases at V and 2 bases at J, with 17 bases between. CDR1 and CDR2 (germline): MNHEY, SVGAGI. CDR3 sequence: CASSQTGGVTYEQYF. As DNA, the CDR3 is TGTGCCAGCAGCCAGACTGGCGGGGTAACCTACGAGCAGTACTTC.

Relative to its sample, this clone is medium-sized (0.01 to 0.1%). The rearrangement uses TRBV9 and TRBJ2-7, with 10 bases that match TRBD1. The junction had 6 bases not matched to a gene; V was cut back by 3 bases and J by 3 bases. CDR3 length: 15 amino acids. CDR1 and CDR2 (germline): SGDLS, YYNGEE. The CDR3 spells CASSGGTGDNYEQYF. CDR3 DNA sequence: TGTGCCAGCAGCGGCGGGACAGGGGATAACTACGAGCAGTACTTC.

This chain links TRBV6-1 with TRBJ1-1; D uncertain. The V and J ends lost 4 bases and 8 bases respectively, with 14 bases between them. CDR1 MNHNS and CDR2 SASEGT come from the germline V gene. The CDR3 consists of 13 residues. DNA of the CDR3: TGTGCCAGCAGTGGGTCCAGGAAGAAAGAAGCTTTCTTT. It specifies CASSGSRKKEAFF.

This chain links TRBV27 with TRBJ2-2; D gene ambiguous. Germline CDR1 and CDR2: MNHEY and SMNVEV (reference sequence). The CDR3 has 15 residues. Trimming removed 1 base at V and 0 bases at J, with 6 bases between. Written as DNA, the CDR3 is TGTGCCAGCAGTTTATACACCTCGAACACCGGGGAGCTGTTTTTT. Its protein product is CASSLYTSNTGELFF.

The chain links TRBV7-3 to TRBJ2-3; 9 bases fit TRBD2. The CDR3 is made up of 14 amino acids. The germline V gene encodes CDR1 SGHTA and CDR2 FQGTGA. Losses at the gene ends were 5 bases for V and 3 bases for J; bases not matched to a gene: 3. For the CDR3, the DNA is TGTGCCAGCAGCCTAGCGGGACTTACAGATACGCAGTATTTT. This sequence encodes CASSLAGLTDTQYF.

The chain joins TRBV19 to TRBJ2-1; TRBD1 matches 7 bases. Germline CDR1 and CDR2: LNHDA and SQIVND (reference sequence). V lost 6 bases, J lost 1 base, and 9 bases stayed unmatched. The CDR3 covers 16 residues. CDR3 sequence: CASSDRAGVSYNEQFF. The CDR3 nucleotides read TGTGCCAGTAGCGACAGGGCGGGTGTGTCCTACAATGAGCAGTTCTTC.

Only one count was recorded for this clone. The V call is TRBV27, the J call TRBJ1-3, with a tentative D call TRBD1 (5 bases). The V gene lost 6 bases and the J gene lost 0 bases, with 12 bases spanning the gap. The CDR3 length is 15 residues. The germline CDR1 and CDR2 sequences are MNHEY and SMNVEV (reference sequence). The CDR3 here is CASSPGDSSGNTIYF. The CDR3 DNA reads TGTGCCAGCAGCCCGGGAGACAGCTCTGGAAACACCATATATTTT.

The gene calls are TRBV28 and TRBJ2-1; 10 nucleotides align to TRBD2. J was trimmed by 11 bases and V by 4 bases; bases with no gene match: 17. Germline values: CDR1 MDHEN, CDR2 SYDVKM. The CDR3 is 17 residues long. The CDR3 DNA follows: TGTGCCAGCAGTTCTCCGGGGTCCCCTAGCGGGAGAAGAAAGCAGTTCTTC. Translated, it gives CASSSPGSPSGRRKQFF.